These 30 T cell receptor beta chains were sequenced from one sample in a study of human T cells and chemical hapten exposure. Time point here: pre-sensitization, week 0. Treatment noted: therapeutic diphenylcyclopropenone sensitization with weekly scalp DPC. One entry per CDR3 protein results from TCRdb running MiXCR on the RACE reads. The sample shows some 70,000 distinct CDR3 sequences, over 9.5% of them seen only once. Sample: whole blood, taken in connection with sensitization to the hapten diphenylcyclopropenone (DPC). Source of these receptors: a woman between 45 and 60 years old with alopecia areata. Some clones in this sample may be carry-over from other donors' samples.

Concerning this clonotype: A much larger clone sits a single nucleotide away, making a read error possible. The chain is built from TRBV20-1 and TRBJ2-3; D tentatively fits TRBD1 or TRBD2 (5 bases each). Trimming removed 6 bases at V and 1 base at J, with 14 bases between. Germline V lookup: CDR1 DFQATT, CDR2 SNEGSKA (reference sequence). The CDR3 sequence is 14 residues long. Written as DNA, the CDR3 is TGCAGTGCCCCCACGGGGCCTGGCACAGATACGCAGTATTTT. It specifies CSAPTGPGTDTQYF.

V is TRBV9 and J is TRBJ2-2; 9 bases fit TRBD2. The CDR3 runs 13 residues. The junction had 5 bases not matched to a gene; V was cut back by 8 bases and J by 6 bases. Germline V gives CDR1 SGDLS, CDR2 YYNGEE. The CDR3 DNA is TGTGCCAGTGGGACTAGCTGGGCCGGGGAGCTGTTTTTT. It encodes CASGTSWAGELFF.

The chain joins TRBV6-2 or TRBV6-3 to TRBJ2-1; 9 bases align to TRBD1. CDR3 length: 19 residues. Germline lookup yields CDR1 MNHEY and CDR2 SVGEGT. V dropped 0 bases and J dropped 3; count of bases not matched to a gene: 12. The chain's CDR3 is CASSYSGVWGQGFYNEQFF. The CDR3, as DNA: TGTGCCAGCAGTTACTCCGGAGTGTGGGGACAGGGTTTCTACAATGAGCAGTTCTTC.

The sample holds one count of this clonotype. The chain employs TRBV4-3 and TRBJ2-7; tentative D call: TRBD1 (6 bases). V gave up 3 bases and J gave up 3 bases, with 12 bases separating them. The germline CDR1 and CDR2 sequences are LGHNA and YSLEER. This CDR3 comprises 14 residues. CDR3 amino acids: CASSHRTENYEQYF. The CDR3 coding sequence is TGCGCCAGCAGCCACAGGACAGAAAACTACGAGCAGTACTTC.

This clonotype appeared many times. The chain employs TRBV7-2 and TRBJ2-7, with D unresolved. Germline values: CDR1 SGHTA, CDR2 FQGNSA. CDR3 length: 15 amino acids. Between the trimmed V and J ends, which lost 6 bases and 0 bases, there was a span of 15 bases. Here the CDR3 DNA reads TGTGCCAGCAGTCTAGAGTACGGTAGCTCCTACGAGCAGTACTTC. This gives the protein CASSLEYGSSYEQYF.

This clonotype was seen repeatedly, ten times or more. The rearrangement links TRBV11-3 to TRBJ2-2; the match to TRBD2 covers 7 bases. Losses at the gene ends were 3 bases for V and 0 bases for J; bases not matched to a gene: 13. The germline gives CDR1 SGHNT, CDR2 YENEEA. CDR3 length: 19 amino acids. CDR3: CASSLEILGAGANTGELFF. CDR3 bases: TGTGCCAGCAGCTTGGAGATCCTGGGCGCGGGGGCGAACACCGGGGAGCTGTTTTTT.

The chain uses TRBV30 and TRBJ2-1, with 8 nucleotides matching TRBD1. The germline V gene has CDR1 GTSNPN and CDR2 SVGIG (reference sequence). V gave up 4 bases and J gave up 15 bases; unmatched junction bases: 8. The CDR3 contains 11 residues. CDR3 DNA sequence: TGTGCCTGGAACTTACAGGGGGTTCTGTTCTTC. This codes for CAWNLQGVLFF. The variable domain in full, completed from reference TRBV30 and TRBJ2-1, reads SQTIHQWPATLVQPVGSPLSLECTVEGTSNPNLYWYRQAAGRGLQLLFYSVGIGQISSEVPQNLSASRPQDRQFILSSKKLLLSDSGFYLCAWNLQGVLFFGPGTRLTVL.

This chain links TRBV3-1 with TRBJ2-3, with 7 nucleotides matching TRBD2. The CDR3 has 14 residues. V was pared by 1 base and J by 8 bases, with 6 bases of the junction left unmatched. The germline gives CDR1 LGHDT, CDR2 YNNKEL (reference sequence). Written as DNA, the CDR3 is TGTGCCAGCAGCCAAGCCGGGGGGAGAGGTACGCAGTATTTT. Its translation: CASSQAGGRGTQYF.

In its sample, this clonotype was seen a few times. The V gene is TRBV28, the J gene TRBJ2-7, with D maybe TRBD2 (5 bases). V lost 6 bases and J lost 7, with 13 bases in between. The CDR3 totals 12 residues. Per the germline V gene, CDR1 is MDHEN and CDR2 is SYDVKM. This CDR3 is CASSFGDWEQYF. CDR3 in DNA: TGTGCCAGCAGCTTCGGGGATTGGGAGCAGTACTTC. Drawing the rest from reference TRBV28 and TRBJ2-7, the complete variable domain is DVKVTQSSRYLVKRTGEKVFLECVQDMDHENMFWYRQDPGLGLRLIYFSYDVKMKEKGDIPEGYSVSREKKERFSLILESASTNQTSMYLCASSFGDWEQYFGPGTRLTVT.

This clonotype showed up just a few times. The rearrangement joins TRBV5-1 to TRBJ2-7; 7 bases line up with TRBD1. The V gene end was trimmed by 0 bases and the J gene end by 6 bases; junction bases not matched to a gene: 9. The germline CDR1 and CDR2 sequences are SGHRS and YFSETQ. CDR3 length: 15 amino acids. DNA for the CDR3: TGCGCCAGCAGCTTGGTTCCCGGGACAGCGCGCGAGCAGTACTTC. It yields the protein CASSLVPGTAREQYF.

The table lists this clonotype with many counts. The gene calls are TRBV28 and TRBJ2-7; TRBD1 matches at 7 bases. From germline, CDR1 is MDHEN and CDR2 SYDVKM. V lost 10 bases, J lost 4 bases, and 25 bases stayed unmatched. The CDR3 is 18 residues long. The chain's CDR3 is CATNKDRIPGYSEYEQYF. CDR3 nucleotides: TGTGCCACGAACAAGGACAGGATCCCGGGATATTCAGAGTACGAGCAGTACTTC. Supplemented by reference TRBV28 and TRBJ2-7, the full variable domain reads DVKVTQSSRYLVKRTGEKVFLECVQDMDHENMFWYRQDPGLGLRLIYFSYDVKMKEKGDIPEGYSVSREKKERFSLILESASTNQTSMYLCATNKDRIPGYSEYEQYFGPGTRLTVT.

The chain has TRBV18 and TRBJ2-7; 7 positions agree with TRBD1. V was clipped by 3 bases and J by 3 bases; unmatched bases: 2. Germline CDR1 reads KGHSH; CDR2 reads LQKENI. This CDR3 comprises 13 residues. The CDR3 DNA is TGTGCCAGCTCACCCGGACAGGACTACGAGCAGTACTTC. Its protein product is CASSPGQDYEQYF.

In this sample, this clonotype turned up a few times. The rearrangement joins TRBV7-2 to TRBJ2-1; D possibly corresponds to TRBD2 (5 bases). CDR3 length: 16 amino acids. Trimming removed 2 bases at V and 7 bases at J, with 18 bases between. CDR1 and CDR2 from the germline V gene are SGHTA and FQGNSA. CDR3 amino acids: CASSLSSQLRRNEQFF. The CDR3 DNA reads as TGTGCCAGCAGCTTATCAAGTCAGCTGAGGAGGAATGAGCAGTTCTTC. The variable domain in full, completed from reference TRBV7-2 and TRBJ2-1, reads GAGVSQSPSNKVTEKGKDVELRCDPISGHTALYWYRQSLGQGLEFLIYFQGNSAPDKSGLPSDRFSAERTGGSVSTLTIQRTQQEDSAVYLCASSLSSQLRRNEQFFGPGTRLTVL.

This clonotype was detected many times. CDR3 in DNA: TGTGCCAGCAGCTCGGGACAAGGGCTAGTTTCACCCCTCCACTTT. It specifies CASSSGQGLVSPLHF. This sequence joins TRBV7-9 and TRBJ1-6; a weak D match, TRBD1 (6 bases). The CDR3 is 15 amino acids. V lost 4 bases, J lost 9 bases, and 16 bases lay in between. Germline V CDR1 and CDR2: SEHNR, FQNEAQ (reference sequence). The full variable domain, rest sourced from reference TRBV7-9 and TRBJ1-6, is DTGVSQNPRHKITKRGQNVTFRCDPISEHNRLYWYRQTLGQGPEFLTYFQNEAQLEKSRLLSDRFSAERPKGSFSTLEIQRTEQGDSAMYLCASSSGQGLVSPLHFGNGTRLTVT.

The rearrangement joins TRBV5-1 to TRBJ1-1; 7 positions agree with TRBD1. Trimming at V came to 4 bases and at J to 1 base, leaving 7 bases not matched to a gene. This CDR3 region has 15 residues. Germline V CDR1 and CDR2: SGHRS, YFSETQ. For the CDR3, the DNA is TGCGCCAGCAGCCGCAGGGGGGCCCCGAACACTGAAGCTTTCTTT. It translates to CASSRRGAPNTEAFF.

This chain joins TRBV7-9 and TRBJ2-5, with D hard to call. This CDR3 contains 15 residues. The V gene's germline CDR1 is SEHNR and CDR2 FQNEAQ (reference sequence). V was pared by 5 bases and J by 1 base, with 14 bases between. CDR3 bases: TGTGCCAGCAGCAAGGGTACTAACCTCCAAGAGACCCAGTACTTC. It is translated as CASSKGTNLQETQYF.

This chain joins TRBV7-3 and TRBJ2-1; TRBD2 aligns across 9 bases. This CDR3 has 16 residues. Germline values: CDR1 SGHTA, CDR2 FQGTGA. After removal of 3 bases from V and 5 bases from J, the junction contained 8 bases not matched to a gene. The CDR3 DNA sequence: TGTGCCAGCAGCTTGTACGGACTAGCGACAGACAATGAGCAGTTCTTC. This gives the protein CASSLYGLATDNEQFF.

This clonotype has just a few counts. This rearrangement joins TRBV20-1 to TRBJ2-3, with 10 positions matching TRBD2. This CDR3 is built from 15 residues. CDR1 DFQATT and CDR2 SNEGSKA come from the germline V gene (reference sequence). The V segment lost 3 bases and the J segment 5 bases; nucleotides outside the gene matches: 8. CDR3 DNA: TGCAGTGCTAGGTGGCTAGCGGGAGTTGTAGATACGCAGTATTTT. Its translation is CSARWLAGVVDTQYF.

This clonotype was found a few times. The chain links TRBV9 to TRBJ2-7, with 8 positions matching TRBD1. V shed 0 bases and J 1 base; nucleotides not matched to a gene: 6. This CDR3 spans 16 amino acids. Germline values: CDR1 SGDLS, CDR2 YYNGEE. The chain's CDR3 is CASSVGSGTGSYEQYF. The CDR3 coding sequence is TGTGCCAGCAGCGTAGGTAGTGGGACAGGTTCCTACGAGCAGTACTTC. Using reference TRBV9 and TRBJ2-7 for the parts outside the CDR3, the full variable domain is DSGVTQTPKHLITATGQRVTLRCSPRSGDLSVYWYQQSLDQGLQFLIQYYNGEERAKGNILERFSAQQFPDLHSELNLSSLELGDSALYFCASSVGSGTGSYEQYFGPGTRLTVT.

This clonotype came up many times. In nucleotides, the CDR3 is TGTGCCAGTAGTGCGGGACTGGCAGATACGCAGTATTTT. Protein product: CASSAGLADTQYF. The chain is built from TRBV19 and TRBJ2-3, with D possibly matching TRBD2 (6 bases). From germline, CDR1 is LNHDA and CDR2 SQIVND (reference sequence). The CDR3 is made up of 13 amino acids. The germline V and J ends were trimmed by 5 bases and 4 bases, with 10 bases remaining between them.

This chain links TRBV30 with TRBJ1-4; 7 positions match TRBD1. This CDR3 spans 15 amino acids. Germline lookup yields CDR1 GTSNPN and CDR2 SVGIG (reference sequence). Losses at the gene ends were 2 bases for V and 7 bases for J; bases not matched to a gene: 10. Here the CDR3 reads CAWSSLDRTFEKLFF. The CDR3 coding sequence is TGTGCCTGGAGTTCATTGGACAGGACCTTTGAAAAACTGTTTTTT.

There are many counts of this clonotype. The chain joins TRBV7-9 to TRBJ1-1; D gene unclear. The CDR3 has 13 amino acids. V lost 2 bases to trimming and J lost 1 base, with 5 bases between them. Per germline, CDR1 SEHNR and CDR2 FQNEAQ (reference sequence). CDR3 protein: CASSLSGNTEAFF. As DNA, the CDR3 is TGTGCCAGCAGCTTATCGGGGAACACTGAAGCTTTCTTT.

This clonotype turned up a few times. This rearrangement joins TRBV18 to TRBJ2-3, with 7 bases aligning to TRBD1. There are 14 residues in the CDR3. Germline V lookup: CDR1 KGHSH, CDR2 LQKENI. With V trimmed by 6 bases and J by 2 bases, 5 bases remained unmatched. In DNA, the CDR3 is TGTGCCAGCTCGCCGGGACAGCCCACAGATACGCAGTATTTT. The encoded protein is CASSPGQPTDTQYF.

DNA of the CDR3: TGTGCCAGCAGTAAGACTAGCGGGATCGACGAGCAGTACTTC. This translates into CASSKTSGIDEQYF. The rearrangement links TRBV7-9 to TRBJ2-7, with 11 bases matching TRBD2. CDR1 and CDR2 from the germline V gene are SEHNR and FQNEAQ (reference sequence). The ends lost 6 bases at V and 5 bases at J; junction bases unmatched: 6. The CDR3 spans 14 residues.

Details on this clonotype: A much larger clone differs by one base, so this may be a read error. This chain uses TRBV11-2 with TRBJ2-7; D tentatively fits TRBD1 or TRBD2 (6 bases each). Trimming cost V 6 bases and J 4 bases, with 16 bases left between them. The germline V gene encodes CDR1 SGHAT and CDR2 FQNNGV. This CDR3 region has 14 residues. For the CDR3, the DNA is TGTGCCAGCAGAGAGTCCGGGGGCCGTTACGAGCAGTACTTC. It translates to CASRESGGRYEQYF.

This chain joins TRBV7-8 and TRBJ1-4; 10 bases agree with TRBD1. This CDR3 region has 14 residues. The V gene's germline CDR1 is SGHVS and CDR2 FQNEAQ. V shed 5 bases and J 4 bases; nucleotides not matched to a gene: 1. The CDR3 loop is CASSGDRGNEKLFF. The CDR3 DNA sequence: TGTGCCAGCAGCGGGGACAGGGGTAATGAAAAACTGTTTTTT.

This clonotype was recorded a few times. The CDR3 DNA reads as TGTGCCAGCAGTTACGCCCCTTTCGGGGCACCAAATGAGCAGTTCTTC. This codes for CASSYAPFGAPNEQFF. This chain joins TRBV6-5 and TRBJ2-1; D is tentatively TRBD1 or TRBD2 (5 bases each). Germline V gene lookup returns CDR1 MNHEY and CDR2 SVGAGI. The CDR3 totals 16 residues. The V end was cut by 2 bases, the J end by 7 bases, with 18 bases between.

This clonotype was counted a few times. This sequence joins TRBV20-1 and TRBJ1-6, with D unclear. The CDR3 has 13 residues. V was clipped by 2 bases and J by 4 bases, with 6 bases between them. Germline loops: CDR1 DFQATT, CDR2 SNEGSKA (reference sequence). The CDR3 DNA reads as TGCAGTGCTAGACCGGATTATAATTCACCCCTCCACTTT. Protein: CSARPDYNSPLHF.

J is TRBJ1-1 and V is TRBV29-1; D may be TRBD1 (5 bases). In germline, CDR1 is SQVTM, CDR2 ANQGSEA. CDR3 length: 12 amino acids. Trimming took 4 bases from V and 6 from J, leaving 12 bases between them. The CDR3 protein is CSVGAGNPEAFF. As DNA, the CDR3 is TGCAGCGTTGGAGCAGGGAATCCTGAAGCTTTCTTT.

There are many counts of this clonotype. The rearrangement joins TRBV7-3 to TRBJ2-3; 9 bases map to TRBD2. The CDR3 extends over 18 amino acids. V shed 4 bases, J shed 0 bases, and the junction held 11 bases outside the gene matches. Germline values: CDR1 SGHTA, CDR2 FQGTGA. CDR3 sequence: CASSSNSGGASSTDTQYF. The CDR3 DNA follows: TGTGCCAGCAGCTCGAATAGCGGGGGAGCCAGTAGCACAGATACGCAGTATTTT.